Following are 6 T cell receptor beta chains from one sample sequenced in a study of cytomegalovirus exposure and HLA in healthy donors. The PCR was carried out with 60 Vbeta primers and 13 Jbeta primers. Using immunoSEQ multiplex PCR, the repertoire was profiled, and TCRdb retains in-frame clones only, with some absent. The data show roughly 150,000 clones, with about 84% seen just once and approximately 5.6% held by the top ten. The sample comprised PBMCs. The receptors stem from a woman in her thirties or forties in good health and CMV-seropositive.

This sequence joins TRBV30 and TRBJ2-5; D unresolved. The CDR3 totals 11 residues. CDR1 GTSNPN and CDR2 SVGIG come from the germline V gene (reference sequence). Between the trimmed V and J ends, which lost 2 bases and 5 bases, there was a span of 6 bases. The CDR3 region is CAWSTGETQYF. The CDR3 nucleotides read TGTGCCTGGAGTACCGGGGAGACCCAGTACTTC.

On this clone: The sample has other DNA sequences that encode this CDR3 too. V and J are TRBV5-1 and TRBJ2-5, with 7 bases identical to TRBD2. The J segment lost 5 bases and the V segment lost 0 bases, leaving 1 base of the junction unmatched. This CDR3 is 13 amino acids long. Germline CDR1 SGHRS, CDR2 YFSETQ. The DNA of the CDR3 is TGCGCCAGCAGCTTGGGACTAGCTGAGACCCAGTACTTC. Amino acid sequence: CASSLGLAETQYF.

V gene TRBV18 combines with J gene TRBJ1-2; 7 positions agree with TRBD1. The junction had 19 bases not matched to a gene; V was cut back by 10 bases and J by 5 bases. Germline values: CDR1 KGHSH, CDR2 LQKENI. The CDR3 runs 16 residues. CDR3 DNA sequence: TGTGCCACCACACGGGACCGGGACAGAGGAAGTTATGGCTACACCTTC. It specifies CATTRDRDRGSYGYTF.

This clone came up many times. The V and J genes are TRBV5-6 and TRBJ1-1; D unresolved. From germline, CDR1 is SGHDT and CDR2 YYEEEE. The V and J ends lost 0 bases and 0 bases respectively, with 9 bases between them. CDR3 length: 15 residues. CDR3 sequence (DNA): TGTGCCAGCAGCTTGGCAGGCAGGATGAACACTGAAGCTTTCTTT. Amino acid sequence: CASSLAGRMNTEAFF.

The chain couples TRBV6-6 to TRBJ2-1; tentative D call: TRBD2 (6 bases). The V gene lost 0 bases and the J gene lost 3 bases, with 12 bases spanning the gap. Looked up from germline, CDR1 is MNHNY and CDR2 is SVGAGI (reference sequence). CDR3 size: 16 residues. CDR3 sequence (DNA): TGTGCCAGCAGTTACTCGTCGGGAGTGGTCTACAATGAGCAGTTCTTC. This encodes CASSYSSGVVYNEQFF.

This chain uses TRBV9 with TRBJ2-3; a possible D gene is TRBD1 (5 bases). V was shortened by 0 bases and J by 0 bases, with 8 bases between the two germline ends. The CDR3 has 15 residues. Germline V gene data show CDR1 as SGDLS and CDR2 as YYNGEE. The CDR3 sequence: CASSVAGISTDTQYF. In nucleotides, the CDR3 is TGTGCCAGCAGCGTAGCAGGGATCAGCACAGATACGCAGTATTTT. Complete variable domain (other parts from reference TRBV9 and TRBJ2-3): DSGVTQTPKHLITATGQRVTLRCSPRSGDLSVYWYQQSLDQGLQFLIQYYNGEERAKGNILERFSAQQFPDLHSELNLSSLELGDSALYFCASSVAGISTDTQYFGPGTRLTVL.